This T cell receptor beta chain originates from a study of human T cells and chemical hapten exposure. For the study at large: Sensitizing treatment utilized 2% DPC over a roughly 2 cm by roughly 2 cm portion of upper inner arm skin. Mostly female, the patients presented with alopecia areata, totalis or universalis.

This clonotype was found a few times. What it binds is not known. Germline loops: CDR1 LGHNT, CDR2 FRNRAP. V was shortened by 2 bases and J by 5 bases, with 15 bases between the two germline ends. CDR3 length equals 15 residues. The library tagged each cDNA molecule with unique molecular identifiers. In TCRdb, the RACE reads were re-called with MiXCR into one record per CDR3 protein. The table lists approximately 320,000 distinct CDR3 sequences, about 5.4% of them singletons, with under 9.5% in the top ten. Documented time point: pre-sensitization, week 0. Noted treatment: therapeutic diphenylcyclopropenone sensitization with weekly scalp DPC. Study results and limitations: Higher patch test scores went with higher counts of PT1 expanded TCRs.

The sequenced sample was whole blood, obtained in connection with sensitization to the hapten diphenylcyclopropenone (DPC). V is TRBV12-5 and J is TRBJ1-1; D perhaps matches TRBD1 (6 bases). The receptor was isolated from a woman younger than 30 with alopecia areata. Some clones in this sample may be carry-over from other donors' samples. In DNA, the CDR3 is TGTGCTAGTGGTTTGTCTCAGGGGAGCTGGACTGAAGCTTTCTTT. Amino acid sequence: CASGLSQGSWTEAFF.